Following are 30 T cell receptor beta chains from one sample sequenced in a study of response to subunit inactivated influenza vaccine (dated by TCRdb to the late 2010s). The library was made by RT-PCR. The instrument given in TCRdb is Illumina HiSeq 2500. Clones were called with MiXCR by TCRdb after fastp trimmed the public reads at Q25, and only in-frame beta chains were retained. When rows share a CDR3 protein, they turn into one entry using the most common DNA and genes. Here the sample has about 500,000 distinct CDR3 sequences; approximately 15% occur a single time. Together, the top ten hold 3% of the sample. The sequenced sample was CD4+ T cells sorted from PBMCs, obtained around 25 months after vaccination. The source of these receptors is a man between 45 and 75 years old who received an inactivated influenza vaccine. Donor details come from another sample of the same person, matched by shared clones.

The chain uses TRBV6-5 and TRBJ2-2, with D tentatively TRBD2 (6 bases). The ends were cut back, 0 bases at V and 0 bases at J, with 14 bases in the middle. The germline gives CDR1 MNHEY, CDR2 SVGAGI. The CDR3 contains 18 residues. In DNA, the CDR3 is TGTGCCAGCAGTTACTCGTACGGGGGTTCGGCGAACACCGGGGAGCTGTTTTTT. Its translation: CASSYSYGGSANTGELFF.

The gene calls are TRBV11-1 and TRBJ2-3; D is perhaps TRBD2 (6 bases). Trimming removed 3 bases at V and 0 bases at J, with 19 bases between. CDR3 length: 18 amino acids. Germline CDR1 SGHAT, CDR2 FQDESV (reference sequence). CDR3 residues: CASSLVRDFSSSTDTQYF. DNA for the CDR3: TGTGCCAGCAGCTTGGTCCGGGACTTCTCTTCTAGCACAGATACGCAGTATTTT.

The chain recombines TRBV7-9 with TRBJ2-7, with 7 bases that match TRBD2. Germline-derived CDR1 and CDR2 are SEHNR and FQNEAQ (reference sequence). This CDR3 region has 18 residues. V shed 1 base and J 0 bases; nucleotides not matched to a gene: 12. CDR3 in DNA: TGTGCCAGCAGCTTAGGCCGGGGAGGGACCGCGAGCTCCTACGAGCAGTACTTC. It yields the protein CASSLGRGGTASSYEQYF. The full variable domain, its missing parts supplied by reference TRBV7-9 and TRBJ2-7, is DTGVSQNPRHKITKRGQNVTFRCDPISEHNRLYWYRQTLGQGPEFLTYFQNEAQLEKSRLLSDRFSAERPKGSFSTLEIQRTEQGDSAMYLCASSLGRGGTASSYEQYFGPGTRLTVT.

The V call is TRBV29-1, the J call TRBJ2-2, with 8 bases identical to TRBD1. V was clipped by 4 bases and J by 2 bases; unmatched bases: 9. The CDR3 length is 16 residues. Germline V CDR1 and CDR2: SQVTM, ANQGSEA. CDR3 DNA sequence: TGCAGCGTTGTTCCTCCAGGGGGCCAAAACACCGGGGAGCTGTTTTTT. This sequence encodes CSVVPPGGQNTGELFF.

This clonotype has a handful of counts. This chain joins TRBV29-1 and TRBJ2-1, with no clear D. In germline, CDR1 is SQVTM, CDR2 ANQGSEA. V gave up 0 bases and J gave up 8 bases, with 14 bases separating them. The CDR3 totals 14 residues. DNA of the CDR3: TGCAGCGTTGAAGATCTTGGCTCCCGGGATGAGCAGTTCTTC. As protein: CSVEDLGSRDEQFF.

This clonotype was counted between two and nine times. The chain has TRBV20-1 and TRBJ1-1; D is unclear. Germline V gene lookup returns CDR1 DFQATT and CDR2 SNEGSKA (reference sequence). V gave up 1 base and J gave up 0 bases, with 6 bases separating them. The CDR3 has 13 amino acids. The CDR3 loop reads CSARAVLNTEAFF. CDR3 DNA sequence: TGCAGTGCTAGAGCAGTTTTGAACACTGAAGCTTTCTTT.

This clonotype came up a few times. The CDR3 spells CASSFGGGTNYGYTF. The CDR3 DNA follows: TGCGCCAGCAGCTTCGGGGGGGGAACTAACTATGGCTACACCTTC. The chain carries TRBV5-1 and TRBJ1-2; D perhaps matches TRBD1 (5 bases). This CDR3 is built from 15 residues. Germline V gene data show CDR1 as SGHRS and CDR2 as YFSETQ. Between the trimmed V and J ends, which lost 2 bases and 0 bases, there was a span of 11 bases.

The chain carries TRBV24-1 and TRBJ2-1, with 10 bases that match TRBD1. The CDR3 is 20 amino acids. Trimming took 9 bases from V and 0 from J; bases not matched to a gene: 19. The germline V gene encodes CDR1 KGHDR and CDR2 SFDVKD. CDR3 nucleotide sequence: TGTGCCACCGGAACCTACAGGGGACAGGGGCTTTCGAGCTCCTACAATGAGCAGTTCTTC. Its translation: CATGTYRGQGLSSSYNEQFF.

The rearrangement joins TRBV12-3 or TRBV12-4 to TRBJ2-7; 8 nucleotides line up with TRBD1. The length of the CDR3 is 15 residues. Trimming cost V 7 bases and J 0 bases; bases outside gene matches: 8. The CDR3 nucleotides are TGTGCCAGCACCTGGACAGGGCCAAGCTCCTACGAGCAGTACTTC. This gives the protein CASTWTGPSSYEQYF.

The chain recombines TRBV20-1 with TRBJ2-5, with 12 bases identical to TRBD2. CDR1 and CDR2 (germline): DFQATT, SNEGSKA (reference sequence). V was pared by 6 bases and J by 1 base, with 3 bases of the junction left unmatched. The CDR3 has 14 residues. CDR3 sequence reads: CSAGLAGLQETQYF. The CDR3 region has the DNA TGCAGTGCAGGACTAGCGGGACTCCAAGAGACCCAGTACTTC.

The chain employs TRBV10-3 and TRBJ2-1; the match to TRBD2 covers 13 bases. Germline values: CDR1 ENHRY, CDR2 SYGVKD. The CDR3 runs 16 residues. After removal of 2 bases from V and 10 bases from J, the junction contained 8 bases not matched to a gene. The CDR3 sequence is CAISEGLAGEATEQFF. CDR3 nucleotide sequence: TGTGCCATCAGTGAGGGACTAGCGGGGGAGGCCACGGAGCAGTTCTTC.

This clonotype turned up a few times. J is TRBJ2-6 and V is TRBV6-2 or TRBV6-3, with TRBD1 identical over 10 bases. CDR1 and CDR2 from the germline V gene are MNHEY and SVGEGT. Trimming removed 5 bases from V and 0 bases from J; junction bases left unmatched: 4. CDR3 length equals 17 residues. CDR3 sequence: CASSPGQGHSGANVLTF. CDR3 in DNA: TGTGCCAGCAGTCCGGGACAGGGGCACTCTGGGGCCAACGTCCTGACTTTC.

In this sample, this clonotype turned up many times. The chain joins TRBV12-3 or TRBV12-4 to TRBJ2-7, with 9 bases lining up with TRBD2. The CDR3 spans 13 residues. The J segment lost 5 bases and the V segment lost 3 bases, leaving 2 bases of the junction unmatched. The CDR3 bases are TGTGCCAGCAGTTTTGCGGGAGGGCACGAGCAGTACTTC. Translated, it gives CASSFAGGHEQYF.

The V and J genes are TRBV20-1 and TRBJ2-7; no reliable D call. There are 13 residues in the CDR3. Trimming took off 2 bases at V and 4 bases at J, with 12 bases between the two ends. Looked up from germline, CDR1 is DFQATT and CDR2 is SNEGSKA (reference sequence). CDR3 region: CSARRLGNYEQYF. Written as DNA, the CDR3 is TGCAGTGCTAGACGCTTGGGCAATTACGAGCAGTACTTC.

The chain has TRBV6-5 and TRBJ1-1; no definite D call. Germline lookup yields CDR1 MNHEY and CDR2 SVGAGI. The V gene lost 3 bases and the J gene lost 5 bases, with 10 bases spanning the gap. CDR3 length equals 13 residues. CDR3: CASSYRPATEAFF. CDR3 coding DNA: TGTGCCAGCAGTTATCGACCAGCTACTGAAGCTTTCTTT.

Only a few counts were recorded for this clonotype. The chain couples TRBV29-1 to TRBJ1-5, with D possibly being TRBD1 (6 bases). Trimming cost V 4 bases and J 1 base, with 20 bases left between them. CDR3 length: 17 residues. Germline loops: CDR1 SQVTM, CDR2 ANQGSEA. The CDR3 nucleotides are TGCAGCGTTGGGGTGGGGGCCTCCACTGGGAGCAATCAGCCCCAGCATTTT. Translating gives CSVGVGASTGSNQPQHF.

This clonotype was detected only a few times. The chain joins TRBV30 to TRBJ1-1; no firm D call. Germline V gene lookup returns CDR1 GTSNPN and CDR2 SVGIG (reference sequence). Trimming shortened V by 0 bases and J by 4 bases, and 6 bases separated the two germline ends. CDR3 size: 12 residues. Written as DNA, the CDR3 is TGTGCCTGGAGTGTAGTTTCCACTGAAGCTTTCTTT. Its translation: CAWSVVSTEAFF. Drawing the rest from reference TRBV30 and TRBJ1-1, the complete variable domain is SQTIHQWPATLVQPVGSPLSLECTVEGTSNPNLYWYRQAAGRGLQLLFYSVGIGQISSEVPQNLSASRPQDRQFILSSKKLLLSDSGFYLCAWSVVSTEAFFGQGTRLTVV.

The table lists this clonotype with a few counts. The rearrangement uses TRBV20-1 and TRBJ2-7; D is unresolved. The CDR3 is 14 residues long. Germline CDR1 DFQATT, CDR2 SNEGSKA (reference sequence). V shed 2 bases and J shed 0 bases, with 11 bases lying between them. CDR3 residues: CSARSHTGSYEQYF. In DNA form, the CDR3 reads TGCAGTGCTAGAAGCCACACCGGCTCCTACGAGCAGTACTTC.

The V and J genes are TRBV9 and TRBJ2-7; TRBD1 is a possible D gene (5 bases). In germline, CDR1 is SGDLS, CDR2 YYNGEE. Trimming stripped 4 bases from V and 2 bases from J, with 16 bases between. The CDR3 length is 15 residues. The CDR3 is CASSPIADSPYEQYF. The CDR3 coding sequence is TGTGCCAGCAGCCCAATCGCCGACAGTCCCTACGAGCAGTACTTC.

A few counts support this clonotype. The chain employs TRBV20-1 and TRBJ2-3, with D unresolved. V lost 3 bases to trimming and J lost 8 bases, with 15 bases between them. Germline V gives CDR1 DFQATT, CDR2 SNEGSKA (reference sequence). The CDR3 has 13 residues. CDR3 nucleotides: TGCAGTGCTAGCGAGAGCTCTCACCCTACGCAGTATTTT. This sequence encodes CSASESSHPTQYF.

This clonotype has more than one count but fewer than ten. The chain has TRBV2 and TRBJ2-2; weak D call: TRBD2 (5 bases). The V end was cut by 3 bases, the J end by 4 bases, with 9 bases between. Germline V gene data show CDR1 as SNHLY and CDR2 as FYNNEI. The CDR3 sequence is 14 residues long. The DNA for the CDR3 is TGTGCCAGCAGTGACTGGGCGGGCACCGGGGAGCTGTTTTTT. Encoded protein: CASSDWAGTGELFF.

This clonotype has a handful of counts. The V gene is TRBV25-1, the J gene TRBJ2-7; D is unclear. Germline V gene data show CDR1 as MGHDK and CDR2 as SYGVNS. CDR3 length: 14 residues. Trimming removed 8 bases at V and 3 bases at J, with 17 bases between. In DNA, the CDR3 is TGTGCCAGCCAAGCAGGCTTTACCAACTACGAGCAGTACTTC. Translating it yields CASQAGFTNYEQYF.

This clonotype was picked up a small number of times. The chain has TRBV7-9 and TRBJ1-5; 8 nucleotides match TRBD1. Germline V gene sequence: CDR1 SEHNR, CDR2 FQNEAQ (reference sequence). The CDR3 loop spans 15 amino acids. Losses at the gene ends were 6 bases for V and 7 bases for J; bases not matched to a gene: 11. The CDR3 DNA reads TGTGCCAGCAGTGACGGACAGGGCGGGGCGCAGCCCCAGCATTTT. Translation gives CASSDGQGGAQPQHF. Full variable domain (outside the CDR3, taken from reference TRBV7-9 and TRBJ1-5): DTGVSQNPRHKITKRGQNVTFRCDPISEHNRLYWYRQTLGQGPEFLTYFQNEAQLEKSRLLSDRFSAERPKGSFSTLEIQRTEQGDSAMYLCASSDGQGGAQPQHFGDGTRLSIL.

This clonotype was counted many times. Mismatch with germline at one junction end may stem from a read error. The V call is TRBV4-2, the J call TRBJ2-1; 9 bases line up with TRBD2. The CDR3 runs to 13 residues. Germline CDR1 is LGHNA and CDR2 is YNFKEQ. The CDR3 region has the DNA TGTGCCAGCAGCCAAGATTCGGGGACTAGCATCCTCTTC. Protein: CASSQDSGTSILF.

CDR3 residues: CASSFRAGNTEAFF. CDR3 nucleotides: TGTGCCAGCAGCTTTCGGGCGGGGAACACTGAAGCTTTCTTT. The chain recombines TRBV7-2 with TRBJ1-1; D unresolved. This CDR3 comprises 14 residues. CDR1 is SGHTA, CDR2 FQGNSA, per germline. Trimming took off 3 bases at V and 1 base at J, with 9 bases between the two ends.

V gene TRBV20-1 combines with J gene TRBJ2-7; either TRBD1 or TRBD2 may fit D (6 bases each). The length of the CDR3 is 15 residues. Trimming took 0 bases from V and 4 from J, leaving 16 bases between them. Looked up from germline, CDR1 is DFQATT and CDR2 is SNEGSKA (reference sequence). The CDR3 DNA follows: TGCAGTGCTAGAGATGAGGGGGGATTGAGGTACGAGCAGTACTTC. Encoded protein: CSARDEGGLRYEQYF.

The chain carries TRBV24-1 and TRBJ2-3; D remains unclear. V was shortened by 3 bases and J by 7 bases, with 7 bases between the two germline ends. The CDR3 is made up of 12 amino acids. Germline assignment: CDR1 KGHDR and CDR2 SFDVKD. As DNA, the CDR3 is TGTGCCACCAGTGATGTTCTACATACGCAGTATTTT. Its protein product is CATSDVLHTQYF.

There are many counts of this clonotype. The V call is TRBV5-1, the J call TRBJ1-5, with a possible D match to TRBD1 (5 bases). This CDR3 region has 15 residues. Trimming left V 0 bases short and J 4 bases short, with 11 bases between. Germline-derived CDR1 and CDR2 are SGHRS and YFSETQ. The CDR3 DNA sequence: TGCGCCAGCAGCTTGGAGGGGATGCCAAATCAGCCCCAGCATTTT. It codes for CASSLEGMPNQPQHF.

V and J are TRBV5-1 and TRBJ1-1; D is perhaps TRBD1 (5 bases). Looked up from germline, CDR1 is SGHRS and CDR2 is YFSETQ. The CDR3 has 15 residues. V lost 6 bases and J 4 bases, leaving 19 bases between the germline ends. CDR3: CASTQGAGWATEAFF. CDR3 nucleotides: TGCGCCAGCACCCAAGGGGCGGGCTGGGCCACTGAAGCTTTCTTT.

CDR3 protein: CASSQDDAAYGYTF. CDR3 DNA sequence: TGCGCCAGCAGCCAAGATGACGCAGCCTATGGCTACACCTTC. This chain joins TRBV4-3 and TRBJ1-2; no clear D gene. V was cut by 0 bases and J by 4 bases, with 9 bases left in between. Germline-derived CDR1 and CDR2 are LGHNA and YSLEER. CDR3 length: 14 residues.